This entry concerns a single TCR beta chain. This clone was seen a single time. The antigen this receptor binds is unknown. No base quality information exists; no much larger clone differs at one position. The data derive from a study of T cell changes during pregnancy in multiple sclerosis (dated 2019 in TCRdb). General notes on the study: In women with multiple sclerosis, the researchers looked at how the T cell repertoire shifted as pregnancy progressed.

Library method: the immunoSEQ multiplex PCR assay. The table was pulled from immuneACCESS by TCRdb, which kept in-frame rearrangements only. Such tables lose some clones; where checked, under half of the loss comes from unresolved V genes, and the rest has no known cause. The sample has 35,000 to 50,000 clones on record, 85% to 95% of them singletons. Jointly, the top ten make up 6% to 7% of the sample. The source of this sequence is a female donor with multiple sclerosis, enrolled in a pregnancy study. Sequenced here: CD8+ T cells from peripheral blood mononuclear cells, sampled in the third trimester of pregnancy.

The bases are TGTGCCAGCAGCTCCCTGGCAGGGGGGTTGAGAGGCTACACCTTC. Translation gives CASSSLAGGLRGYTF. The chain is encoded by TRBV7-3 joined to TRBJ1-2; 7 bases in the middle match TRBD1. There are 15 amino acids in the CDR3, from cysteine to phenylalanine inclusive. Just CDR3 DNA is preserved here, 45 bases in frame from base 1. V and J are trimmed by 4 bases and 8 bases, and the gene matches miss 13 bases of the junction. As encoded in the germline V gene, CDR1 is SGHTA while CDR2 is FQGTGA.